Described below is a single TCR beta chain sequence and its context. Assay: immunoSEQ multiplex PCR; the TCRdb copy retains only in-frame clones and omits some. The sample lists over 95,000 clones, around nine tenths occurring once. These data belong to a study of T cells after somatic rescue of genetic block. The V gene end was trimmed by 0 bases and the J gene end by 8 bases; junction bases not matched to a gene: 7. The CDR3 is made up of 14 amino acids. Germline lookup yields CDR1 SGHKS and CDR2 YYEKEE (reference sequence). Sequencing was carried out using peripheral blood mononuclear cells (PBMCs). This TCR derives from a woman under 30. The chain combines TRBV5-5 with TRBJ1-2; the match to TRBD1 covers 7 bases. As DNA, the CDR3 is TGTGCCAGCAGCTTGGAACTAGGGGGCGAGGGCTACACCTTC. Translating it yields CASSLELGGEGYTF.